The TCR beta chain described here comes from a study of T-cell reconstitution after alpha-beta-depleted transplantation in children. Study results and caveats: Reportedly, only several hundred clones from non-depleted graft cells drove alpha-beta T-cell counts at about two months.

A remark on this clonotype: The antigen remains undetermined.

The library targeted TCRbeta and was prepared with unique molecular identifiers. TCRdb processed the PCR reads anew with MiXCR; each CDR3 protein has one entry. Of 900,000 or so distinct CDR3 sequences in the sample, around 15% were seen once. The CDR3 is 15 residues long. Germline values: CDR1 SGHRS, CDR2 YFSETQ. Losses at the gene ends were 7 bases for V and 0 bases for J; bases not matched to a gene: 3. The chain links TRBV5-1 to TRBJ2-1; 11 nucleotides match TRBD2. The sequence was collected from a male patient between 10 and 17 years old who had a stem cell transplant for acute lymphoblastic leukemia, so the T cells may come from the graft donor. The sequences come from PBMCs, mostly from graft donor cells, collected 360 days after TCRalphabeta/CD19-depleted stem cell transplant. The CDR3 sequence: CASHTSGSSYNEQFF. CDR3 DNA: TGCGCCAGCCATACTAGCGGGAGCTCCTACAATGAGCAGTTCTTC.